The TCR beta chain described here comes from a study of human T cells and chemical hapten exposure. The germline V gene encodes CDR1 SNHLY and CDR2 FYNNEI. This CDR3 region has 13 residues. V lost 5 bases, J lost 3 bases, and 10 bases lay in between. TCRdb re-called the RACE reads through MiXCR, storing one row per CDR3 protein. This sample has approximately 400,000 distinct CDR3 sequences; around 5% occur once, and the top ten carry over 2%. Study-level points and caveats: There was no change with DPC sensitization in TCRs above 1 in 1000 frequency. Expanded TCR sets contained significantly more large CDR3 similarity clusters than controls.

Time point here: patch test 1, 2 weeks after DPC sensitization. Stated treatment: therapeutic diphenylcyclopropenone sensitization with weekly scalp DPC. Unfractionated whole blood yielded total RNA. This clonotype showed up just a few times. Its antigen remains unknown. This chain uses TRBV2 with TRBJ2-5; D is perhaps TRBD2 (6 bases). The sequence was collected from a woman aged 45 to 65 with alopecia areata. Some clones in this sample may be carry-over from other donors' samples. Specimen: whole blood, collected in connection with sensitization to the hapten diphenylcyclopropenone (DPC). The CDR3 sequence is CASSSGGEETQYF. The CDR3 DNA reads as TGTGCCAGCAGTTCCGGAGGGGAAGAGACCCAGTACTTC.